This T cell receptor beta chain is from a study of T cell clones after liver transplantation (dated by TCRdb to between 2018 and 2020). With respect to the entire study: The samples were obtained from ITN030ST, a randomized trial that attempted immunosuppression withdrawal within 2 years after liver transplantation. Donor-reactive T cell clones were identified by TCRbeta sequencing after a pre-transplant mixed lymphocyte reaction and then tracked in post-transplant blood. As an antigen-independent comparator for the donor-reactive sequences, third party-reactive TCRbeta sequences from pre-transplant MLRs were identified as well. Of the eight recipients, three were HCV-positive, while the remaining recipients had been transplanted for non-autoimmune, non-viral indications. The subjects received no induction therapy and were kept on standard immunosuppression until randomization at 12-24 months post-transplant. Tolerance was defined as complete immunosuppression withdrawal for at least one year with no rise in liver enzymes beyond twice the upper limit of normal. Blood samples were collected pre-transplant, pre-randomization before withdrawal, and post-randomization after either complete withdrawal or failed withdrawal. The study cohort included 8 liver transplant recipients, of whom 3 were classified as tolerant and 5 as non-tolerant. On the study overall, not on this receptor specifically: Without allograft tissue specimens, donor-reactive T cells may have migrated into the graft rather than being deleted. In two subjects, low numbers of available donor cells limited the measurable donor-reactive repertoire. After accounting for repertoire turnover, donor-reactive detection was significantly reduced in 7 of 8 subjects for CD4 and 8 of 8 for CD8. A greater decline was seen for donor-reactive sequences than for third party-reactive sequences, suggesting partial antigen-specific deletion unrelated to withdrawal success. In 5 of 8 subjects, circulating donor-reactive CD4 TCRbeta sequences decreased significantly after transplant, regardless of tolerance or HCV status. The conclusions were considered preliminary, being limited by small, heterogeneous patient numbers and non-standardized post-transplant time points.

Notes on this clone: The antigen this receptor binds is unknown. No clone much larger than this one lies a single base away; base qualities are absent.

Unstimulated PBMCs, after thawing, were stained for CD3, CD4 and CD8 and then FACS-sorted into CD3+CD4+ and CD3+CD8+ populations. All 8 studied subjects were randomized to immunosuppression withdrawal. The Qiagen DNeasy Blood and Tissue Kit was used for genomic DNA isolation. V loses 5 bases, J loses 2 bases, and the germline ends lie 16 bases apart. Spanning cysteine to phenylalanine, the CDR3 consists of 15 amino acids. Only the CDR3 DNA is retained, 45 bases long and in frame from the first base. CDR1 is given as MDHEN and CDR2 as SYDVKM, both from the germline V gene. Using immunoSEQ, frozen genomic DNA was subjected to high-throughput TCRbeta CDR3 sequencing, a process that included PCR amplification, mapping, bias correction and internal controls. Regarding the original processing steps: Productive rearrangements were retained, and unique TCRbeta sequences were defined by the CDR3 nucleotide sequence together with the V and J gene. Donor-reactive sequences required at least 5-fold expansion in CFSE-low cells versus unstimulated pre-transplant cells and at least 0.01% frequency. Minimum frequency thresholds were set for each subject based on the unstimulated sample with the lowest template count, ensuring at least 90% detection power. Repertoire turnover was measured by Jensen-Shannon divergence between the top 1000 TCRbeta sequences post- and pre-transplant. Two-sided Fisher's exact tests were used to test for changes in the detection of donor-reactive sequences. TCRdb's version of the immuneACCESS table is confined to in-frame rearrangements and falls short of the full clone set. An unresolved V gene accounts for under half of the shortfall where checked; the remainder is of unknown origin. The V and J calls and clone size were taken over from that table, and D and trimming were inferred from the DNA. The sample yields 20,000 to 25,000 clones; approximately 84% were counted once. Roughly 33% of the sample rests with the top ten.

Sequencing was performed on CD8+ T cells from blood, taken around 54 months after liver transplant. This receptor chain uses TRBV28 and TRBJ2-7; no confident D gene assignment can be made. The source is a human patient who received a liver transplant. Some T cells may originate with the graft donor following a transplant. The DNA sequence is TGTGCCAGCAGTCAATACAGAGATAGAACCTACGAGCAGTACTTC. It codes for CASSQYRDRTYEQYF.